A single sample gave rise to the 30 T cell receptor beta chains below, sequenced in a study of cytomegalovirus exposure and HLA in healthy donors (TCRdb year 2017). The library relied on the immunoSEQ multiplex PCR assay. For the multiplex PCR, a mixture combining 60 forward primers for TCR Vbeta segments and 13 reverse primers for TCR Jbeta segments was used. Not all clones reach the TCRdb copy of this immuneACCESS table, which keeps in-frame sequences only. Checked studies attribute under half of the gap to unresolved V genes and leave the rest unexplained. This sample lists about 98,000 clones; about 62% were detected once. The biggest ten clones account for under 5.5% of the sample. The sequencing sample was made of PBMCs. The receptors were sampled from a human donor in good health.

The chain recombines TRBV19 with TRBJ2-1, with 16 bases lining up with TRBD2. The CDR3 consists of 16 residues. Per the germline V gene, CDR1 is LNHDA and CDR2 is SQIVND (reference sequence). J was trimmed by 5 bases and V by 3 bases; bases with no gene match: 1. The CDR3 coding sequence is TGTGCCAGTAGTATGGGACTAGCGGGAGGGAACAATGAGCAGTTCTTC. Encoded protein: CASSMGLAGGNNEQFF.

This clone has a single count. The chain joins TRBV27 to TRBJ2-7; D gene ambiguous. V was pared by 2 bases and J by 1 base, with 6 bases between. The CDR3 is 13 amino acids. Germline loops: CDR1 MNHEY, CDR2 SMNVEV (reference sequence). This chain's CDR3 is CASSLTESYEQYF. As DNA, the CDR3 is TGTGCCAGCAGTTTAACAGAATCCTACGAGCAGTACTTC.

The V call is TRBV6-5, the J call TRBJ1-1; TRBD1 aligns across 7 bases. The V gene end was trimmed by 7 bases and the J gene end by 4 bases; junction bases not matched to a gene: 9. The CDR3 covers 14 residues. CDR1 is MNHEY, CDR2 SVGAGI, per germline. CDR3 amino acids: CASTKTGVTTEAFF. CDR3 nucleotides: TGTGCCAGCACTAAAACAGGGGTTACCACTGAAGCTTTCTTT.

A remark on this clone: The sample holds other DNA sequences that translate to the same CDR3. V gene TRBV6-5 combines with J gene TRBJ1-5; 8 positions agree with TRBD1. CDR1 MNHEY and CDR2 SVGAGI come from the germline V gene. The trim removed 5 bases at V and 3 bases at J, leaving 6 bases unmatched. The CDR3 consists of 15 residues. This CDR3 reads CASSLTTGVNQPQHF. The DNA for the CDR3 is TGTGCCAGCAGTCTAACGACAGGGGTCAATCAGCCCCAGCATTTT.

This clone was counted a single time. The chain uses TRBV10-1 and TRBJ2-7; TRBD1 matches 9 bases. The CDR3 sequence is 14 residues long. Germline V gene data show CDR1 as WNHNN and CDR2 as SYGVQD (reference sequence). With V trimmed by 5 bases and J by 3 bases, 5 bases remained unmatched. In DNA, the CDR3 is TGCGCCAGCAGTCTCGGGACAGGGTTCTACGAGCAGTACTTC. This translates into CASSLGTGFYEQYF.

This chain links TRBV7-6 with TRBJ1-1, with D maybe TRBD1 (6 bases). There are 15 residues in the CDR3. The ends were cut back, 3 bases at V and 4 bases at J, with 15 bases in the middle. Germline lookup yields CDR1 SGHVS and CDR2 FNYEAQ. CDR3 protein: CASSFTPGVGTEAFF. In nucleotides, the CDR3 is TGTGCCAGCAGCTTCACCCCAGGGGTTGGCACTGAAGCTTTCTTT.

The chain is built from TRBV4-1 and TRBJ2-1; 12 positions agree with TRBD2. The CDR3 spans 17 residues. Germline CDR1 is MGHRA and CDR2 is YSYEKL. The trim removed 3 bases at V and 2 bases at J, leaving 5 bases unmatched. The CDR3 is CASSQGLAGGPYNEQFF. The DNA for the CDR3 is TGCGCCAGCAGCCAGGGTCTAGCGGGAGGGCCCTACAATGAGCAGTTCTTC.

This clone occurred a few times. The chain has TRBV10-3 and TRBJ2-3; TRBD2 matches at 7 bases. Germline-derived CDR1 and CDR2 are ENHRY and SYGVKD. Trimming cost V 8 bases and J 4 bases; bases outside gene matches: 15. The CDR3 is 16 residues long. CDR3 nucleotide sequence: TGTGCCATCGGGGGAGGGAGCGGAGCAGGCTCAGATACGCAGTATTTT. Its translation is CAIGGGSGAGSDTQYF.

This rearrangement joins TRBV7-9 to TRBJ2-5; D call uncertain. CDR1 and CDR2 (germline): SEHNR, FQNEAQ (reference sequence). CDR3 length: 11 residues. Trimming took off 4 bases at V and 2 bases at J, with 2 bases between the two ends. The CDR3 reads CASSSQETQYF. The CDR3 DNA reads as TGTGCCAGCAGCTCGCAAGAGACCCAGTACTTC.

Here the CDR3 DNA reads TGCGCCAGCAGCCAAGTCGAGGCGGGAGGGTCCTACGAGCAGTACTTC. Its translation: CASSQVEAGGSYEQYF. The chain combines TRBV4-1 with TRBJ2-7; TRBD2 aligns across 9 bases. The CDR3 contains 16 residues. The trim removed 1 base at V and 1 base at J, leaving 5 bases unmatched. Germline V gene lookup returns CDR1 MGHRA and CDR2 YSYEKL.

The J gene is TRBJ2-3, the V gene TRBV28, with 14 bases identical to TRBD2. V shed 4 bases and J 1 base; nucleotides not matched to a gene: 16. The CDR3 contains 21 residues. Per the germline V gene, CDR1 is MDHEN and CDR2 is SYDVKM. CDR3: CASSWRKIGTSGSPGTDTQYF. CDR3 sequence (DNA): TGTGCCAGCAGTTGGAGAAAAATTGGGACTAGCGGGAGTCCTGGCACAGATACGCAGTATTTT.

The chain employs TRBV15 and TRBJ2-7, with D unresolved. Germline V gene lookup returns CDR1 LNHNV and CDR2 YYDKDF (reference sequence). This CDR3 is built from 13 residues. The V end lost 1 base, the J end lost 6 bases, and 10 bases lay between the germline ends. CDR3 nucleotide sequence: TGTGCCACCAGCAGAGTGGGCTACTCCGAGCAGTACTTC. This codes for CATSRVGYSEQYF.

The chain employs TRBV2 and TRBJ2-1; 7 bases align to TRBD1. V trimming: 5 bases; J trimming: 1 base; junction bases outside the gene matches: 17. CDR3 length equals 19 residues. Germline lookup yields CDR1 SNHLY and CDR2 FYNNEI. The CDR3 protein is CASSFSAGLSRGSYNEQFF. The DNA of the CDR3 is TGTGCCAGCAGTTTCTCAGCTGGACTTTCCAGGGGGTCCTACAATGAGCAGTTCTTC.

This chain connects TRBV2 to TRBJ2-2, with D possibly matching TRBD1 (6 bases). Germline lookup yields CDR1 SNHLY and CDR2 FYNNEI. The CDR3 extends over 16 amino acids. The V and J ends lost 0 bases and 0 bases respectively, with 8 bases between them. CDR3 DNA: TGTGCCAGCAGTGAAGCTTCAGGGGCGAACACCGGGGAGCTGTTTTTT. Translation: CASSEASGANTGELFF.

The sample holds a few counts of this clone. The genes are TRBV29-1 and TRBJ2-7, with TRBD1 as a possible D gene (5 bases). Trimming left V 5 bases short and J 0 bases short, with 11 bases between. The CDR3 consists of 13 residues. CDR1 SQVTM and CDR2 ANQGSEA come from the germline V gene. The chain's CDR3 is CSVLPDSSYEQYF. The CDR3, as DNA: TGCAGCGTTCTCCCTGACAGCTCCTACGAGCAGTACTTC.

The chain uses TRBV27 and TRBJ2-7, with 7 positions matching TRBD1. This CDR3 is 14 amino acids long. Losses at the gene ends were 8 bases for V and 3 bases for J; bases not matched to a gene: 10. Germline lookup yields CDR1 MNHEY and CDR2 SMNVEV (reference sequence). CDR3 protein: CASSRAPGGYEQYF. Written as DNA, the CDR3 is TGTGCCAGCTCCCGGGCCCCAGGGGGCTACGAGCAGTACTTC.

V usage is TRBV30 and J usage is TRBJ2-3; tentative D call: TRBD1 (5 bases). The CDR3 length is 14 residues. Germline assignment: CDR1 GTSNPN and CDR2 SVGIG (reference sequence). The V end was cut by 1 base, the J end by 8 bases, with 16 bases between. This CDR3 reads CAWSALRGAGTQYF. CDR3 sequence (DNA): TGTGCCTGGAGTGCCCTTAGGGGCGCTGGTACGCAGTATTTT.

This clone was counted between two and nine times. This rearrangement joins TRBV19 to TRBJ2-5; D gene uncertain. With 5 bases removed from V and 3 bases from J, the gap between germline ends came to 7 bases. CDR1 LNHDA and CDR2 SQIVND come from the germline V gene (reference sequence). CDR3 length: 12 amino acids. CDR3 protein: CASSGLKETQYF. For the CDR3, the DNA is TGTGCCAGTAGTGGGCTAAAAGAGACCCAGTACTTC.

This clone was observed a handful of times. This chain uses TRBV9 with TRBJ1-1; D gene uncertain. The CDR3 totals 16 residues. Germline V lookup: CDR1 SGDLS, CDR2 YYNGEE. The V and J ends lost 0 bases and 1 base respectively, with 13 bases between them. The CDR3 bases are TGTGCCAGCAGCGTAGATGGTATAAGCCCGAACACTGAAGCTTTCTTT. It is translated as CASSVDGISPNTEAFF.

The chain uses TRBV19 and TRBJ2-7, with 8 bases aligning to TRBD2. V lost 3 bases, J lost 0 bases, and 4 bases stayed unmatched. CDR1 LNHDA and CDR2 SQIVND come from the germline V gene (reference sequence). This CDR3 region has 15 residues. Written as DNA, the CDR3 is TGTGCCAGTAGTATGGCGGGAGGAACCTCCTACGAGCAGTACTTC. This encodes CASSMAGGTSYEQYF.

This clone came up a few times. The chain has TRBV2 and TRBJ2-7; the match to TRBD1 covers 8 bases. Germline loops: CDR1 SNHLY, CDR2 FYNNEI. The CDR3 runs to 15 residues. The V gene end was trimmed by 0 bases and the J gene end by 4 bases; junction bases not matched to a gene: 5. In nucleotides, the CDR3 is TGTGCCAGCAGTGAAGCGTCAGGGGGCTTGTACGAGCAGTACTTC. This gives the protein CASSEASGGLYEQYF.

The gene calls are TRBV6-5 and TRBJ1-1; 7 nucleotides align to TRBD1. CDR1 and CDR2 from the germline V gene are MNHEY and SVGAGI. V shed 5 bases and J 3 bases; nucleotides not matched to a gene: 3. The CDR3 contains 13 residues. The CDR3 loop reads CASSRDSYTEAFF. CDR3 DNA sequence: TGTGCCAGCAGTCGGGACAGCTACACTGAAGCTTTCTTT.

The chain recombines TRBV19 with TRBJ1-1, with 7 bases that match TRBD1. This CDR3 has 15 residues. Unmatched junction bases numbered 6, after V lost 5 bases and J lost 0 bases. The germline gives CDR1 LNHDA, CDR2 SQIVND (reference sequence). The CDR3 here is CASSGTVRMNTEAFF. The DNA of the CDR3 is TGTGCCAGTAGTGGGACAGTGCGCATGAACACTGAAGCTTTCTTT.

This clone was detected only a few times. The gene calls are TRBV7-9 and TRBJ2-5, with D hard to call. With 2 bases removed from V and 0 bases from J, the gap between germline ends came to 7 bases. Germline-derived CDR1 and CDR2 are SEHNR and FQNEAQ (reference sequence). This CDR3 comprises 14 residues. In DNA, the CDR3 is TGTGCCAGCAGCTTACTAGACTACCAAGAGACCCAGTACTTC. Translated, it gives CASSLLDYQETQYF.

The rearrangement uses TRBV28 and TRBJ2-7; 8 positions match TRBD2. Trimming took 6 bases from V and 0 from J; bases not matched to a gene: 13. The CDR3 length is 17 residues. Germline V CDR1 and CDR2: MDHEN, SYDVKM. CDR3 loop: CASREWTLADSSYEQYF. CDR3 nucleotide sequence: TGTGCCAGCAGAGAATGGACACTAGCGGATAGCTCCTACGAGCAGTACTTC. Combining the CDR3 with reference TRBV28 and TRBJ2-7 gives the whole variable domain DVKVTQSSRYLVKRTGEKVFLECVQDMDHENMFWYRQDPGLGLRLIYFSYDVKMKEKGDIPEGYSVSREKKERFSLILESASTNQTSMYLCASREWTLADSSYEQYFGPGTRLTVT.

V and J are TRBV11-3 and TRBJ2-1; 13 nucleotides align to TRBD2. In germline, CDR1 is SGHNT, CDR2 YENEEA. V gave up 5 bases and J gave up 8 bases; unmatched junction bases: 6. This CDR3 has 15 residues. The CDR3 region has the DNA TGTGCCAGCAGCCTCGGACTAGCGGGAGTGGATGAGCAGTTCTTC. Translating gives CASSLGLAGVDEQFF. Full variable domain (missing parts from reference TRBV11-3 and TRBJ2-1): EAGVVQSPRYKIIEKKQPVAFWCNPISGHNTLYWYLQNLGQGPELLIRYENEEAVDDSQLPKDRFSAERLKGVDSTLKIQPAELGDSAVYLCASSLGLAGVDEQFFGPGTRLTVL.

V and J are TRBV11-3 and TRBJ2-5; D is unresolved. Trimming shortened V by 3 bases and J by 3 bases, and 8 bases separated the two germline ends. The CDR3 is made up of 13 amino acids. CDR1 SGHNT and CDR2 YENEEA come from the germline V gene. The CDR3 nucleotides are TGTGCCAGCAGCTTTGGGCAGAAAGAGACCCAGTACTTC. Residues: CASSFGQKETQYF.

This chain connects TRBV27 to TRBJ2-1, with TRBD2 identical over 8 bases. This CDR3 contains 15 residues. With V trimmed by 6 bases and J by 6 bases, 10 bases remained unmatched. Germline V gene lookup returns CDR1 MNHEY and CDR2 SMNVEV (reference sequence). The CDR3 DNA is TGTGCCAGCAGCCTGAGCGGGAGTCATCCCAATGAGCAGTTCTTC. It is translated as CASSLSGSHPNEQFF.

In DNA form, the CDR3 reads TGTGCCAGTAGTGCCGGACAGTCCTACAATGAGCAGTTCTTC. Encoded protein: CASSAGQSYNEQFF. The rearrangement links TRBV19 to TRBJ2-1; tentative D call: TRBD1 (6 bases). With 5 bases removed from V and 1 base from J, the gap between germline ends came to 9 bases. The CDR3 totals 14 residues. Germline-derived CDR1 and CDR2 are LNHDA and SQIVND (reference sequence).

This chain joins TRBV18 and TRBJ2-3; TRBD2 aligns across 13 bases. This CDR3 has 16 amino acids. In germline, CDR1 is KGHSH, CDR2 LQKENI. V lost 3 bases, J lost 6 bases, and 6 bases stayed unmatched. The CDR3 DNA reads as TGTGCCAGCTCACCTCGCGGACTAGCGGGAGAGGATACGCAGTATTTT. It translates to CASSPRGLAGEDTQYF.